This T cell receptor beta chain was obtained from a study of blood T cells in healthy people across ages. In the study overall: There was about one barcoded beta molecule captured by template switching per two T cells.

Isolated PBMCs totaled at least 6.5 million in each sample. Per sample, no less than 6 micrograms of total RNA were extracted. The second PCR ran roughly 6 to 11 cycles with a sample-barcoded 5' primer and J-beta primers. Unique molecular identifiers of 12 random nucleotides labeled each cDNA. TCRdb reanalysed the 5' RACE reads using MiXCR and keeps one entry per CDR3 protein. This table holds roughly 1,500,000 distinct CDR3 sequences, about 32% found once. Trimming shortened V by 5 bases and J by 5 bases, and 12 bases separated the two germline ends. There are 12 residues in the CDR3. Germline V gene lookup returns CDR1 DFQATT and CDR2 SNEGSKA (reference sequence).

The clonotype was recovered from a woman in her twenties or thirties in good health. The J gene is TRBJ2-5, the V gene TRBV20-1; D call uncertain. Sequencing used blood. CDR3: CSAPRPGETQYF. The CDR3 nucleotides are TGCAGTGCTCCTCGTCCTGGGGAGACCCAGTACTTC.